Below, one T cell receptor beta chain is given with its context. As handled by the study authors: Estimation of nucleated cell counts relied on the amplification of reference gene primers. Assay used: immunoSEQ multiplex PCR; TCRdb lists only in-frame clones, some missing. D and trimming were read from the DNA, whereas the V and J calls and clone size are those reported in that table. Of some 150,000 clones in the sample, approximately 91% were seen once. The sample comes from a study of blood T cell repertoires in COVID-19. Background on the study: Samples representing acute and convalescent COVID-19 were sourced from the United States, Italy and Spain.

CDR3 length: 12 amino acids. Unmatched junction bases numbered 0, after V lost 3 bases and J lost 8 bases. Germline CDR1 is SGHAT and CDR2 is FQNNGV. The receptor was isolated from a woman between 70 and 85 years old with acute or convalescent COVID-19. The V gene is TRBV11-2, the J gene TRBJ1-4; 7 bases agree with TRBD1. The sequenced sample consisted of peripheral blood. CDR3 protein: CASSLTGEKLFF. The CDR3 nucleotides read TGTGCCAGCAGCTTGACAGGGGAAAAACTGTTTTTT.